These 12 T cell receptor beta chains were all obtained from the same sample, sequenced in a study of OX40 agonist ivuxolimab in advanced cancers. Here immunoSEQ multiplex PCR was the method, and the copy in TCRdb shows in-frame clones only, minus some. There are tens of thousands of clones in the sample; about 90% occur only once, and 25% to 30% lies in the top ten. Here the sequenced sample was CD4+ or CD8+ T cells sorted from blood, taken in a trial of the OX40 agonist ivuxolimab. The receptors shown here come from an adult with an advanced solid tumor such as melanoma, head and neck, liver or kidney cancer.

This clone was detected only a few times. Other DNA sequences within the sample encode an identical CDR3. The genes are TRBV6-5 and TRBJ1-5; D remains ambiguous. Per the germline V gene, CDR1 is MNHEY and CDR2 is SVGAGI. The CDR3 contains 15 residues. The V and J ends lost 2 bases and 0 bases respectively, with 8 bases between them. The CDR3 DNA follows: TGTGCCAGCAGTTACGGCGGGTATAGCAATCAGCCCCAGCATTTT. This translates into CASSYGGYSNQPQHF.

This chain joins TRBV9 and TRBJ2-7; 9 bases are shared with TRBD1. Trimming took 4 bases from V and 6 from J; bases not matched to a gene: 5. The germline V gene encodes CDR1 SGDLS and CDR2 YYNGEE. The CDR3 extends over 13 amino acids. DNA of the CDR3: TGTGCCAGCAGCATGACGGACAGGGGCGAGCAGTACTTC. This codes for CASSMTDRGEQYF.

The chain recombines TRBV6-5 with TRBJ1-1; D possibly corresponds to TRBD1 (6 bases). Germline assignment: CDR1 MNHEY and CDR2 SVGAGI. CDR3 length: 13 amino acids. The V end was cut by 4 bases, the J end by 6 bases, with 12 bases between. CDR3: CASSSTGWAEAFF. The CDR3, as DNA: TGTGCCAGCAGTTCGACAGGTTGGGCTGAAGCTTTCTTT.

This rearrangement joins TRBV7-6 to TRBJ2-5; 9 bases are shared with TRBD2. This CDR3 contains 18 residues. Germline trimming cut 3 bases from V and 5 bases from J; bases unmatched to any gene: 16. The germline gives CDR1 SGHVS, CDR2 FNYEAQ. CDR3 DNA: TGTGCCAGCAGCTTTGGGCTAGCGGGGAGTTGGGTACGGGAGACCCAGTACTTC. Translation gives CASSFGLAGSWVRETQYF. Full variable domain (missing parts from reference TRBV7-6 and TRBJ2-5): GAGVSQSPRYKVTKRGQDVALRCDPISGHVSLYWYRQALGQGPEFLTYFNYEAQQDKSGLPNDRFSAERPEGSISTLTIQRTEQRDSAMYRCASSFGLAGSWVRETQYFGPGTRLLVL.

The chain recombines TRBV5-5 with TRBJ2-7; 10 nucleotides align to TRBD2. J was trimmed by 7 bases and V by 4 bases; bases with no gene match: 5. CDR1 SGHKS and CDR2 YYEKEE come from the germline V gene (reference sequence). This CDR3 contains 13 residues. CDR3 loop: CASSPGTSVEQYF. As DNA, the CDR3 is TGTGCCAGCAGCCCCGGGACTAGCGTTGAGCAGTACTTC.

This clone was observed once. The rearrangement uses TRBV7-2 and TRBJ1-3; D gene uncertain. V lost 6 bases and J 0 bases, leaving 12 bases between the germline ends. The CDR3 length is 15 residues. The V gene's germline CDR1 is SGHTA and CDR2 FQGNSA. As DNA, the CDR3 is TGTGCCAGCAGGCAAAACCGGGGCTCTGGAAACACCATATATTTT. Its protein is CASRQNRGSGNTIYF.

The rearrangement uses TRBV5-1 and TRBJ2-7; D gene ambiguous. V was pared by 0 bases and J by 3 bases, with 7 bases between. Germline V gene lookup returns CDR1 SGHRS and CDR2 YFSETQ. The CDR3 extends over 13 amino acids. The CDR3 DNA reads TGCGCCAGCAGCTTGGGCCAGTTCTACGAGCAGTACTTC. This translates into CASSLGQFYEQYF.

This clone was observed once. The chain couples TRBV2 to TRBJ2-2; no reliable D call. CDR1 is SNHLY, CDR2 FYNNEI, per germline. The V and J ends lost 3 bases and 4 bases respectively, with 3 bases between them. This CDR3 has 12 amino acids. CDR3 sequence: CASSDSTGELFF. The CDR3 DNA is TGTGCCAGCAGTGATTCCACCGGGGAGCTGTTTTTT.

The chain links TRBV7-9 to TRBJ1-5; tentative D call: TRBD1 (6 bases). Germline CDR1 is SEHNR and CDR2 is FQNEAQ (reference sequence). Trimming took off 8 bases at V and 9 bases at J, with 14 bases between the two ends. The CDR3 extends over 12 amino acids. CDR3 region: CASEGEDWPQHF. CDR3 DNA sequence: TGTGCCAGCGAGGGGGAGGACTGGCCCCAGCATTTT.

The CDR3 region is CASSWAGGNQPQHF. The CDR3 DNA is TGTGCCAGCAGTTGGGCAGGGGGCAATCAGCCCCAGCATTTT. The chain carries TRBV6-5 and TRBJ1-5; maybe TRBD1 (6 bases). The V end lost 4 bases, the J end lost 2 bases, and 9 bases lay between the germline ends. The CDR3 spans 14 residues. In germline, CDR1 is MNHEY, CDR2 SVGAGI.

The CDR3 is CASSAVGDYNEQFF. CDR3 nucleotide sequence: TGTGCCAGCAGCGCGGTCGGGGACTACAATGAGCAGTTCTTC. The chain joins TRBV9 to TRBJ2-1; perhaps TRBD2 as D (5 bases). Germline loops: CDR1 SGDLS, CDR2 YYNGEE. This CDR3 is 14 amino acids long. V was cut by 3 bases and J by 3 bases, with 10 bases left in between.

For this clone: Other DNA sequences in the sample encode the same CDR3. V gene TRBV5-4 combines with J gene TRBJ2-5; TRBD1 agrees at 8 bases. The J segment lost 5 bases and the V segment lost 3 bases, leaving 0 bases of the junction unmatched. The CDR3 contains 12 residues. The V gene's germline CDR1 is SGHNT and CDR2 YYREEE (reference sequence). The CDR3 loop is CASSYRGETQYF. In DNA form, the CDR3 reads TGTGCCAGCAGCTACAGGGGGGAGACCCAGTACTTC.